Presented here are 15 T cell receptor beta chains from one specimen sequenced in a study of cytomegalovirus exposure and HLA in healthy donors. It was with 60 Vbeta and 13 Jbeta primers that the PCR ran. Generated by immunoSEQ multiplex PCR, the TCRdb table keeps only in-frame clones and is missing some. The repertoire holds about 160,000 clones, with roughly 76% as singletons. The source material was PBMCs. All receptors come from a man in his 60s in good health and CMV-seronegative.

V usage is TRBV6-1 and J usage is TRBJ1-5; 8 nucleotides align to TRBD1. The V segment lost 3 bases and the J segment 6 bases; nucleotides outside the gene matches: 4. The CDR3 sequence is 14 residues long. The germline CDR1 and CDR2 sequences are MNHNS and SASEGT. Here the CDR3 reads CASSDGRGLQPQHF. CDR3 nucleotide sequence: TGTGCCAGCAGTGACGGCAGGGGGCTTCAGCCCCAGCATTTT.

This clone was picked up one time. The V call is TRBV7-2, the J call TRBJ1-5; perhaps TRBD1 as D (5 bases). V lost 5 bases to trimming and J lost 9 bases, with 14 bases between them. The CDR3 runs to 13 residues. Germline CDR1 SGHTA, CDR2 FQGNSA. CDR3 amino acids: CASSLAGFGPQHF. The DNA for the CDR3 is TGTGCCAGCAGCCTGGCAGGGTTCGGGCCCCAGCATTTT.

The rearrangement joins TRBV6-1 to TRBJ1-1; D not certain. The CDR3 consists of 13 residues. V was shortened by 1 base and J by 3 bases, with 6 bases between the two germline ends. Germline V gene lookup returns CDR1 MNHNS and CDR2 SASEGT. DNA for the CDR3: TGTGCCAGCAGTGAAGTGGAGGACACTGAAGCTTTCTTT. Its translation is CASSEVEDTEAFF.

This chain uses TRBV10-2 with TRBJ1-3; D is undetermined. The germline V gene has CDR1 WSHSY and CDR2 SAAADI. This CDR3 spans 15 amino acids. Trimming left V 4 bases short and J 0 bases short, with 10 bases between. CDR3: CASSVALSSGNTIYF. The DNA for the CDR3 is TGCGCCAGCAGTGTCGCTCTAAGCTCTGGAAACACCATATATTTT.

The CDR3 spells CASRSTSGILHEQYF. The CDR3, as DNA: TGTGCCAGCAGGTCTACTAGCGGGATCCTCCACGAGCAGTACTTC. The V gene is TRBV28, the J gene TRBJ2-7; 10 positions agree with TRBD2. The CDR3 totals 15 residues. The V segment lost 6 bases and the J segment 5 bases; nucleotides outside the gene matches: 10. Germline V lookup: CDR1 MDHEN, CDR2 SYDVKM.

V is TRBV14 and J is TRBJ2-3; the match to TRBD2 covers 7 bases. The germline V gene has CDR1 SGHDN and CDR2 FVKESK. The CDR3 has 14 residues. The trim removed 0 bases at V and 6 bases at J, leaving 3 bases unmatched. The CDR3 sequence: CASSQDRGVDTQYF. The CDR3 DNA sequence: TGTGCCAGCAGCCAAGATCGGGGGGTTGATACGCAGTATTTT.

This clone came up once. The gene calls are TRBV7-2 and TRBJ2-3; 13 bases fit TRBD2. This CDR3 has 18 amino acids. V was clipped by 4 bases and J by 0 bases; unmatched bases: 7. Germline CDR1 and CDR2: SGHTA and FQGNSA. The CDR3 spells CASSSAQLAGGSTDTQYF. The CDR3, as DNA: TGTGCCAGCAGCTCCGCCCAACTAGCGGGAGGGAGCACAGATACGCAGTATTTT.

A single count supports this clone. The CDR3 here is CASSLDTGNTEAFF. The CDR3 DNA sequence: TGCGCCAGCAGCTTGGATACGGGGAACACTGAAGCTTTCTTT. V and J are TRBV5-1 and TRBJ1-1; the D is unclear. The CDR3 contains 14 residues. The V and J ends lost 0 bases and 1 base respectively, with 7 bases between them. The germline V gene has CDR1 SGHRS and CDR2 YFSETQ.

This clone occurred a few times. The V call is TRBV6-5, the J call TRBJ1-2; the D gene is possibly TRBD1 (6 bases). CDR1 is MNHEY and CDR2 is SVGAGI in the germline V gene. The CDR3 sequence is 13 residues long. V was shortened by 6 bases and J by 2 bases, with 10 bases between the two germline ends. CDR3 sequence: CASRRDRNYGYTF. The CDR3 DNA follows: TGTGCCAGCAGACGAGACAGGAACTATGGCTACACCTTC.

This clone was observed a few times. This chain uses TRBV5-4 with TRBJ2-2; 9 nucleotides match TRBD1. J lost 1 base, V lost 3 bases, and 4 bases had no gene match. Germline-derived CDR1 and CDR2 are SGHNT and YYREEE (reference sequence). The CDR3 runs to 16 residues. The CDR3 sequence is CASSSRGQGNTGELFF. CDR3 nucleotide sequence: TGTGCCAGCAGCTCCCGGGGACAGGGGAACACCGGGGAGCTGTTTTTT.

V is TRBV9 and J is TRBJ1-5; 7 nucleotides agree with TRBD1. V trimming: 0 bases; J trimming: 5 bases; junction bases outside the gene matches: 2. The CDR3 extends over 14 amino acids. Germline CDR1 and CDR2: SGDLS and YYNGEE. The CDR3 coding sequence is TGTGCCAGCAGCGTAGGCCAGGGGGATCAGCCCCAGCATTTT. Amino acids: CASSVGQGDQPQHF.

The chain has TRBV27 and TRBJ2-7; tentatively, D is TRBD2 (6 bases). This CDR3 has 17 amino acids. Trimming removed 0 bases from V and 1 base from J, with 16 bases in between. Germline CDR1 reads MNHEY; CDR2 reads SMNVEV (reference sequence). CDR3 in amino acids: CASSLSGGTTLSYEQYF. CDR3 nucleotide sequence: TGTGCCAGCAGTTTATCGGGCGGGACGACGCTTTCCTACGAGCAGTACTTC.

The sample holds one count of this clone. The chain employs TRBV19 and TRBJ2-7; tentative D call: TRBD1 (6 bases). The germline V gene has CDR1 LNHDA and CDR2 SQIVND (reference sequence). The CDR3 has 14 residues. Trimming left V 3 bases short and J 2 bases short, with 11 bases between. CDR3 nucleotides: TGTGCCAGTAGTATGGCAGGGGTTACCTACGAGCAGTACTTC. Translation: CASSMAGVTYEQYF.

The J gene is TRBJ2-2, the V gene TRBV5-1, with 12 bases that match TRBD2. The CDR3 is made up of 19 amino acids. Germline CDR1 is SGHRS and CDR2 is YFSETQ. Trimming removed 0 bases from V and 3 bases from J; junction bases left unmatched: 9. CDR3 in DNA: TGCGCCAGCAGCTTGGAGATGTTTTCTAGCGGGGGGGACACCGGGGAGCTGTTTTTT. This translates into CASSLEMFSSGGDTGELFF.

This CDR3 reads CASSVADGRGYEQYF. The DNA of the CDR3 is TGTGCCAGCAGTGTAGCGGACGGCCGCGGATACGAGCAGTACTTC. The gene calls are TRBV28 and TRBJ2-7, with D possibly TRBD2 on 6 matching bases. V shed 5 bases and J shed 4 bases, with 18 bases lying between them. The CDR3 loop spans 15 amino acids. Germline V gene lookup returns CDR1 MDHEN and CDR2 SYDVKM.